The 27 T cell receptor beta chains given below trace back to one sample, sequenced in a study of shared clonotypes between healthy human individuals. Some clones are missing from TCRdb's copy, which holds only in-frame ones; the method was immunoSEQ multiplex PCR. The sample has about 1.5 million clones; approximately 98% are singletons. The material sequenced was naive CD4+ T cells sorted from blood. Subset meaning: CD45RA+ positively selected. These receptors were taken from a man aged 25 to 40 in good health.

This chain links TRBV18 with TRBJ2-1; D gene unclear. The germline V and J ends were trimmed by 6 bases and 4 bases, with 13 bases remaining between them. The CDR3 loop spans 14 amino acids. Germline V lookup: CDR1 KGHSH, CDR2 LQKENI. The CDR3 reads CASSPSQDYNEQFF. CDR3 nucleotides: TGTGCCAGCTCCCCTTCACAAGATTACAATGAGCAGTTCTTC.

This rearrangement joins TRBV14 to TRBJ1-1; 9 bases map to TRBD1. J lost 4 bases, V lost 5 bases, and 8 bases had no gene match. Germline assignment: CDR1 SGHDN and CDR2 FVKESK. This CDR3 has 15 amino acids. CDR3: CASSVRTGVFTEAFF. In DNA, the CDR3 is TGTGCCAGCAGCGTCCGGACAGGGGTGTTCACTGAAGCTTTCTTT.

The genes are TRBV29-1 and TRBJ2-5; no clear D. V was trimmed by 5 bases and J by 1 base, leaving 8 bases between them. Germline CDR1 SQVTM, CDR2 ANQGSEA. The CDR3 is 12 residues long. CDR3 DNA sequence: TGCAGCGTTCGACCGTTCCAAGAGACCCAGTACTTC. Residues: CSVRPFQETQYF.

The chain employs TRBV10-2 and TRBJ1-5; D gene unclear. Germline V gives CDR1 WSHSY, CDR2 SAAADI. Between the trimmed V and J ends, which lost 3 bases and 0 bases, there was a span of 9 bases. CDR3 length: 15 amino acids. The CDR3 loop is CASSDIQISNQPQHF. CDR3 nucleotide sequence: TGCGCCAGCAGTGACATACAGATTAGCAATCAGCCCCAGCATTTT.

The chain joins TRBV15 to TRBJ2-1; unclear D gene. This CDR3 region has 13 residues. Germline CDR1 and CDR2: LNHNV and YYDKDF (reference sequence). V was cut by 1 base and J by 15 bases, with 16 bases left in between. CDR3 sequence reads: CATSRGSRETPFF. The CDR3 DNA reads as TGTGCCACCAGCAGAGGGTCCCGTGAAACGCCGTTCTTC.

The V gene is TRBV6-5, the J gene TRBJ1-2; D gene uncertain. The V end lost 6 bases, the J end lost 7 bases, and 12 bases lay between the germline ends. The germline V gene encodes CDR1 MNHEY and CDR2 SVGAGI. The CDR3 length is 12 residues. The CDR3 sequence is CASSGPTGGYTF. The CDR3 region has the DNA TGTGCCAGCAGCGGGCCAACGGGTGGCTACACCTTC.

The CDR3 nucleotides are TGTGCCAGTAGTATCTCATGGAACACTGAAGCTTTCTTT. This sequence encodes CASSISWNTEAFF. The gene calls are TRBV19 and TRBJ1-1; D not resolved. The CDR3 length is 13 residues. V gave up 3 bases and J gave up 1 base, with 6 bases separating them. Germline V gene data show CDR1 as LNHDA and CDR2 as SQIVND (reference sequence).

This clone occurred once. The V and J genes are TRBV23-1 and TRBJ1-1; D remains unclear. TRBV23-1 is classed as an ORF, of uncertain function. Deletions cut 3 bases from V and 2 bases from J, with 16 bases between. The CDR3 is 16 residues long. CDR3 nucleotides: TGCGCCAGCAGTCACCAGACCCATTCGAAAAACACTGAAGCTTTCTTT. Protein product: CASSHQTHSKNTEAFF.

This rearrangement joins TRBV13 to TRBJ2-1, with TRBD2 identical over 7 bases. CDR3 length: 18 amino acids. V lost 1 base to trimming and J lost 7 bases; unmatched junction nucleotides: 16. Per the germline V gene, CDR1 is PRHDT and CDR2 is FYEKMQ (reference sequence). The CDR3 DNA reads as TGTGCCAGCAGCTTAGAGGGGAGCGGGATCTATATCGGGAATGAGCAGTTCTTC. Protein: CASSLEGSGIYIGNEQFF.

The chain joins TRBV18 to TRBJ2-1, with 7 nucleotides matching TRBD2. The germline gives CDR1 KGHSH, CDR2 LQKENI. The CDR3 spans 15 residues. Trimming at V came to 6 bases and at J to 2 bases, leaving 7 bases not matched to a gene. Here the CDR3 DNA reads TGTGCCAGCTCTCAAAGCGGGATCCCCTACAATGAGCAGTTCTTC. This sequence encodes CASSQSGIPYNEQFF.

This clone was recorded a few times. The same CDR3 can be traced to other DNA sequences in this sample. The CDR3 region has the DNA TGTGCCAGCAGTCTCCTAGCGGCTAGCACAGATACGCAGTATTTT. The encoded protein is CASSLLAASTDTQYF. The chain combines TRBV6-5 with TRBJ2-3; TRBD2 agrees at 7 bases. The CDR3 contains 15 residues. The germline V gene has CDR1 MNHEY and CDR2 SVGAGI. V shed 5 bases, J shed 0 bases, and the junction held 5 bases outside the gene matches.

The chain's CDR3 is CASSLLIGGSTEAFF. The CDR3 DNA reads TGCGCCAGCAGCTTGCTGATAGGGGGGAGCACTGAAGCTTTCTTT. This chain joins TRBV5-1 and TRBJ1-1, with D perhaps matching TRBD1 (6 bases). Germline loops: CDR1 SGHRS, CDR2 YFSETQ. The CDR3 runs to 15 residues. V shed 1 base and J shed 4 bases, with 14 bases lying between them.

The CDR3 DNA reads TGTGCCAGCAGACTTCGGACGGAACTTGGAAACACCATATATTTT. This gives the protein CASRLRTELGNTIYF. The chain uses TRBV2 and TRBJ1-3; D gene uncertain. V was pared by 6 bases and J by 3 bases, with 15 bases between. Looked up from germline, CDR1 is SNHLY and CDR2 is FYNNEI. The CDR3 totals 15 residues.

About this clone: The junction shows a germline mismatch at one end, possibly a read error. The V and J genes are TRBV18 and TRBJ1-1; unclear D gene. Per the germline V gene, CDR1 is KGHSH and CDR2 is LQKENI. CDR3 size: 13 residues. The CDR3 loop reads CASSPSGNAEAFF. The CDR3 DNA sequence: TGTGCCAGCTCACCAAGTGGGAACGCTGAAGCTTTCTTT. The whole variable domain, remainder taken from reference TRBV18 and TRBJ1-1, is NAGVMQNPRHLVRRRGQEARLRCSPMKGHSHVYWYRQLPEEGLKFMVYLQKENIIDESGMPKERFSAEFPKEGPSILRIQQVVRGDSAAYFCASSPSGNAEAFFGQGTRLTVV.

This chain connects TRBV10-2 to TRBJ2-1; tentative D call: TRBD2 (5 bases). CDR1 WSHSY and CDR2 SAAADI come from the germline V gene. The CDR3 contains 17 residues. Between the trimmed V and J ends, which lost 1 base and 5 bases, there was a span of 18 bases. CDR3 nucleotide sequence: TGCGCCAGCAGTGAGTGGGAGATGGACCCTACCGACAATGAGCAGTTCTTC. Translating it yields CASSEWEMDPTDNEQFF.

J is TRBJ1-1 and V is TRBV27; maybe TRBD1 (5 bases). Trimming shortened V by 0 bases and J by 0 bases, and 11 bases separated the two germline ends. The CDR3 runs 16 residues. Germline V CDR1 and CDR2: MNHEY, SMNVEV (reference sequence). The CDR3 region has the DNA TGTGCCAGCAGTTTATCGATACGACAGATGAACACTGAAGCTTTCTTT. Protein: CASSLSIRQMNTEAFF.

The J gene is TRBJ2-5, the V gene TRBV19; no firm D call. The CDR3 loop spans 15 amino acids. Germline CDR1 and CDR2: LNHDA and SQIVND (reference sequence). V lost 6 bases, J lost 2 bases, and 16 bases lay in between. In DNA form, the CDR3 reads TGTGCCAGTAGGGAGAGCAGCCCTAGACAAGAGACCCAGTACTTC. Its translation: CASRESSPRQETQYF. The whole variable domain, remainder taken from reference TRBV19 and TRBJ2-5, is DGGITQSPKYLFRKEGQNVTLSCEQNLNHDAMYWYRQDPGQGLRLIYYSQIVNDFQKGDIAEGYSVSREKKESFPLTVTSAQKNPTAFYLCASRESSPRQETQYFGPGTRLLVL.

The J gene is TRBJ2-1, the V gene TRBV7-7; D call uncertain. The V and J ends lost 1 base and 3 bases respectively, with 13 bases between them. CDR3 size: 16 residues. Germline-derived CDR1 and CDR2 are SSHAT and FNYEAQ (reference sequence). The CDR3 nucleotides read TGTGCCAGCAGCTTAGAGGAGACATGGATCTACAATGAGCAGTTCTTC. Its translation is CASSLEETWIYNEQFF.

The chain is built from TRBV19 and TRBJ2-7; 7 positions match TRBD1. In germline, CDR1 is LNHDA, CDR2 SQIVND (reference sequence). The CDR3 contains 16 residues. V lost 4 bases and J lost 0; bases outside the gene matches: 9. CDR3 DNA sequence: TGTGCCAGTAGTACCAGAACAGGGGCCACCTCCTACGAGCAGTACTTC. It encodes CASSTRTGATSYEQYF.

The rearrangement links TRBV2 to TRBJ2-3, with D possibly being TRBD2 (6 bases). The CDR3 covers 13 residues. Germline V lookup: CDR1 SNHLY, CDR2 FYNNEI. V was pared by 11 bases and J by 6 bases, with 18 bases between. The CDR3 nucleotides are TGTGCCGGTAGCGGCCGCGCCCCCGATACGCAGTATTTT. Translation: CAGSGRAPDTQYF. Full variable domain (missing parts from reference TRBV2 and TRBJ2-3): EPEVTQTPSHQVTQMGQEVILRCVPISNHLYFYWYRQILGQKVEFLVSFYNNEISEKSEIFDDQFSVERPDGSNFTLKIRSTKLEDSAMYFCAGSGRAPDTQYFGPGTRLTVL.

This chain uses TRBV9 with TRBJ2-2; D unresolved. Per germline, CDR1 SGDLS and CDR2 YYNGEE. This CDR3 is 16 amino acids long. The germline V and J ends were trimmed by 0 bases and 4 bases, with 13 bases remaining between them. This chain's CDR3 is CASSVAPKRGTGELFF. The CDR3 nucleotides read TGTGCCAGCAGCGTAGCCCCGAAACGTGGCACCGGGGAGCTGTTTTTT.

This clone has just one count. The chain couples TRBV16 to TRBJ2-7; no clear D gene. V lost 3 bases, J lost 2 bases, and 5 bases lay in between. This CDR3 spans 12 amino acids. CDR1 is KGHSY and CDR2 is FQNENV in the germline V gene. CDR3 protein: CASSQDAYEQYF. The CDR3 bases are TGTGCCAGCAGCCAGGACGCCTACGAGCAGTACTTC. Using reference TRBV16 and TRBJ2-7 for the parts outside the CDR3, the full variable domain is GEEVAQTPKHLVRGEGQKAKLYCAPIKGHSYVFWYQQVLKNEFKFLISFQNENVFDETGMPKERFSAKCLPNSPCSLEIQATKLEDSAVYFCASSQDAYEQYFGPGTRLTVT.

A word on this clone: The same CDR3 arises from other DNA sequences in this sample as well. CDR3 residues: CASSLGENTEAFF. CDR3 in DNA: TGTGCCAGTTCACTGGGGGAGAACACTGAAGCTTTCTTT. The chain combines TRBV6-4 with TRBJ1-1, with D tentatively TRBD1 (5 bases). V was cut by 9 bases and J by 1 base, with 12 bases left in between. CDR3 length: 13 residues. CDR1 is MRHNA and CDR2 is SNTAGT in the germline V gene.

This chain connects TRBV6-4 to TRBJ1-5; a possible D gene is TRBD1 (5 bases). The length of the CDR3 is 16 residues. V was clipped by 1 base and J by 0 bases, with 10 bases between them. CDR1 MRHNA and CDR2 SNTAGT come from the germline V gene. CDR3 sequence reads: CASSDWGGFSNQPQHF. CDR3 bases: TGTGCCAGCAGTGACTGGGGCGGATTTAGCAATCAGCCCCAGCATTTT.

The chain carries TRBV2 and TRBJ2-6; D ambiguous. Germline CDR1 is SNHLY and CDR2 is FYNNEI. Trimming stripped 0 bases from V and 2 bases from J, with 5 bases between. The CDR3 extends over 15 amino acids. The CDR3 protein is CASSEAGAGANVLTF. For the CDR3, the DNA is TGTGCCAGCAGTGAAGCTGGCGCTGGGGCCAACGTCCTGACTTTC.

This clone appeared once. This chain links TRBV18 with TRBJ1-5; 8 positions match TRBD1. J lost 9 bases, V lost 1 base, and 11 bases had no gene match. The CDR3 spans 16 residues. Germline V lookup: CDR1 KGHSH, CDR2 LQKENI. The CDR3 nucleotides read TGTGCCAGCTCACCACTGGGGACAGGCGGCCCTCGGCCCCAGCATTTT. Encoded protein: CASSPLGTGGPRPQHF.

The chain uses TRBV2 and TRBJ2-7; possible D gene TRBD1, 5 bases. The CDR3 has 16 residues. Trimming pared 1 base from V and 5 bases from J, leaving 18 bases between. CDR1 and CDR2 (germline): SNHLY, FYNNEI. This CDR3 reads CASSEGLGPGRDEQYF. The CDR3 DNA reads TGTGCCAGCAGTGAAGGACTGGGGCCCGGAAGGGACGAGCAGTACTTC.